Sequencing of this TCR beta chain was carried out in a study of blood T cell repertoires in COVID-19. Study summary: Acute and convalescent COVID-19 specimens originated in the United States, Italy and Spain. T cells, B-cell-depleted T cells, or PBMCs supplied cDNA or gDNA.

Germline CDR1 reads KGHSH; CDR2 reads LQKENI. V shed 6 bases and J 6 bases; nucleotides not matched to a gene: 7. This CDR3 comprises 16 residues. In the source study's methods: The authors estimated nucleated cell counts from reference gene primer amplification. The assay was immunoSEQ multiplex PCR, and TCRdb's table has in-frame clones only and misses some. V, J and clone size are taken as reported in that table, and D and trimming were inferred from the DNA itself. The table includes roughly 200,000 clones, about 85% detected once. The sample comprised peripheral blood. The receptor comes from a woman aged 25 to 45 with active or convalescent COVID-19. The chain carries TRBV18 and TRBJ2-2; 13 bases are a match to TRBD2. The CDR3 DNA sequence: TGTGCCAGCTCCCGCGGACTAGCGGGAGTTGCCGGGGAGCTGTTTTTT. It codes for CASSRGLAGVAGELFF.